These T cell receptor beta chains were read from a single sample in a study of a mutant IDH1 vaccine in newly diagnosed glioma. Their target antigens are unknown. The table came from immunoSEQ multiplex PCR; TCRdb's copy has only in-frame clones and leaves some out. The table shows 88,000 or so clones, with roughly 85% occurring only once. Source: PBMCs, taken from a glioma patient whose treatment included an IDH1 peptide vaccine. The source is a young man with glioma. Some clones in this sample may be carry-over from other donors' samples. Each CDR3 is given with its conserved first and last residue. Each record gives: CDR3 length, clone size, J gene, D gene, V gene, CDR3 DNA, CDR3 protein. A D gene is named only where the DNA matches it firmly. The size field is filled for only some rows; it gives once, few, many or a size class.

len: 15
abundance: -
j_gene: TRBJ1-4
d_gene: -
v_gene: TRBV11-2
CDR3nt: TGTGCCAGCAGCGCCCAGTTTGTAACTAATGAAAAACTGTTTTTT
CDR3aa: CASSAQFVTNEKLFF

len: 15
abundance: -
j_gene: TRBJ2-1
d_gene: TRBD2
v_gene: TRBV13
CDR3nt: TGTGCCAGCAGCCCGGGACTAGCGGTTTACAATGAGCAGTTCTTC
CDR3aa: CASSPGLAVYNEQFF

len: 17
abundance: -
j_gene: TRBJ1-6
d_gene: -
v_gene: TRBV19
CDR3nt: TGTGCCAGTTCACCTACAGGCCGGATCTCCTATAATTCACCCCTCCACTTT
CDR3aa: CASSPTGRISYNSPLHF

len: 14
abundance: many
j_gene: TRBJ1-1
d_gene: TRBD1
v_gene: TRBV6-5
CDR3nt: TGTGCCAGCCTAGGCAGGGGGGGGAACACTGAAGCTTTCTTT
CDR3aa: CASLGRGGNTEAFF

len: 16
abundance: -
j_gene: TRBJ2-7
d_gene: -
v_gene: TRBV12-2
CDR3nt: TGTGCAAGTCGCCCTCGACAGTGTCTCTGGATCTACGAGCAGTACTTC
CDR3aa: CASRPRQCLWIYEQYF

len: 15
abundance: -
j_gene: TRBJ1-6
d_gene: -
v_gene: TRBV5-4
CDR3nt: TGTGCCAGCAGCTCAGCGGGGAGTTCGTATTCACCCCTCCACTTT
CDR3aa: CASSSAGSSYSPLHF

len: 15
abundance: -
j_gene: TRBJ2-1
d_gene: -
v_gene: TRBV4-1
CDR3nt: TGCGCCAGCAGCCAAGATGAGGGTTCCTACAATGAGCAGTTCTTC
CDR3aa: CASSQDEGSYNEQFF

len: 14
abundance: -
j_gene: TRBJ2-2
d_gene: -
v_gene: TRBV7-2
CDR3nt: TGTGCCAGCTCAGGATCGGGTAGAGCCGGGGAGCTGTTTTTT
CDR3aa: CASSGSGRAGELFF

len: 13
abundance: -
j_gene: TRBJ2-6
d_gene: -
v_gene: TRBV27
CDR3nt: TGTGCCAGCAGTTTATCTGGGGCCAACGTCCTGACTTTC
CDR3aa: CASSLSGANVLTF

len: 14
abundance: -
j_gene: TRBJ1-1
d_gene: -
v_gene: TRBV4-1
CDR3nt: TGCGCCAGCAGCGGCCTGACGGGGGACACTGAAGCTTTCTTT
CDR3aa: CASSGLTGDTEAFF

len: 14
abundance: -
j_gene: TRBJ2-7
d_gene: -
v_gene: TRBV10-2
CDR3nt: TGCGCCAGCAGCATGGGGCCGAACCCCTACGAGCAGTACTTC
CDR3aa: CASSMGPNPYEQYF

len: 13
abundance: few
j_gene: TRBJ2-3
d_gene: TRBD1
v_gene: TRBV4-3
CDR3nt: TGCGCCAGCAGCCGGGGACAGGGAGATACGCAGTATTTT
CDR3aa: CASSRGQGDTQYF

len: 15
abundance: -
j_gene: TRBJ1-1
d_gene: -
v_gene: TRBV19
CDR3nt: TGTGCCAGTAGAACATATCTAGGAAGAAACACTGAAGCTTTCTTT
CDR3aa: CASRTYLGRNTEAFF

len: 14
abundance: -
j_gene: TRBJ2-1
d_gene: -
v_gene: TRBV27
CDR3nt: TGTGCCAGCAGCCGGCGGGACGACCGGAGTGAGCAGTTCTTC
CDR3aa: CASSRRDDRSEQFF

len: 15
abundance: -
j_gene: TRBJ1-2
d_gene: TRBD1
v_gene: TRBV7-2
CDR3nt: TGTGCCAGCAGCCCCCCCCGGACAGGGCACTATGGCTACACCTTC
CDR3aa: CASSPPRTGHYGYTF

len: 17
abundance: -
j_gene: TRBJ2-6
d_gene: TRBD1
v_gene: TRBV7-8
CDR3nt: TGTGCCAGCAGACTGGACAGGTCGAGCTCTGGGGCCAACGTCCTGACTTTC
CDR3aa: CASRLDRSSSGANVLTF

len: 14
abundance: -
j_gene: TRBJ2-5
d_gene: -
v_gene: TRBV11-1
CDR3nt: TGTGCCAGCAGCTTAGGGCAGTTCCAAGAGACCCAGTACTTC
CDR3aa: CASSLGQFQETQYF

len: 14
abundance: -
j_gene: TRBJ1-1
d_gene: -
v_gene: TRBV5-5
CDR3nt: TGTGCCAGCAGCCCCGGTCGGCGGAACACTGAAGCTTTCTTT
CDR3aa: CASSPGRRNTEAFF

len: 14
abundance: -
j_gene: TRBJ1-1
d_gene: -
v_gene: TRBV2
CDR3nt: TGTGCCAGCAGTGTGGACGGAAAAGACACTGAAGCTTTCTTT
CDR3aa: CASSVDGKDTEAFF

len: 14
abundance: -
j_gene: TRBJ2-5
d_gene: TRBD1
v_gene: TRBV6-1
CDR3nt: TGTGCCAGCAGCGGGACAGGGAGAAAAGAGACCCAGTACTTC
CDR3aa: CASSGTGRKETQYF

len: 17
abundance: -
j_gene: TRBJ2-5
d_gene: TRBD2
v_gene: TRBV7-9
CDR3nt: TGTGCCAGCAGCTTAGGAGGCGGGGGGAGTCCTCAAGAGACCCAGTACTTC
CDR3aa: CASSLGGGGSPQETQYF

len: 14
abundance: -
j_gene: TRBJ1-6
d_gene: -
v_gene: TRBV15
CDR3nt: TGTGCCACCAGCAGAGATTCAGAGAATTCACCCCTCCACTTT
CDR3aa: CATSRDSENSPLHF

len: 16
abundance: -
j_gene: TRBJ2-5
d_gene: -
v_gene: TRBV9
CDR3nt: TGTGCCAGCAGCGTAGGGAGAGGGAAAGGGGGTGAGACCCAGTACTTC
CDR3aa: CASSVGRGKGGETQYF

len: 14
abundance: -
j_gene: TRBJ1-1
d_gene: TRBD1
v_gene: TRBV7-9
CDR3nt: TGTGCCAGCACCCTTTCGGCAGGGGGCACTGAAGCTTTCTTT
CDR3aa: CASTLSAGGTEAFF

len: 14
abundance: -
j_gene: TRBJ2-7
d_gene: -
v_gene: TRBV5-6
CDR3nt: TGTGCCAGCAGCCAACGCTGGGACAACTACGAGCAGTACTTC
CDR3aa: CASSQRWDNYEQYF

len: 15
abundance: -
j_gene: TRBJ2-1
d_gene: TRBD2
v_gene: TRBV6-5
CDR3nt: TGTGCCAGCAGCCTTGGGACTAGCGGCGGGCATGAGCAGTTCTTC
CDR3aa: CASSLGTSGGHEQFF

len: 14
abundance: -
j_gene: TRBJ2-3
d_gene: -
v_gene: TRBV29-1
CDR3nt: TGCAGCGTTGGGGTCGGACAGCGCACAGATACGCAGTATTTT
CDR3aa: CSVGVGQRTDTQYF

len: 13
abundance: -
j_gene: TRBJ1-1
d_gene: -
v_gene: TRBV28
CDR3nt: TGTGCCAGCAGTTTTCCCCAGGGGCTGGGGGCTTTCTTT
CDR3aa: CASSFPQGLGAFF

len: 15
abundance: once
j_gene: TRBJ1-2
d_gene: TRBD1
v_gene: TRBV7-2
CDR3nt: TGTGCCAGCAGCCCGGGACAGGGGGCAGACTATGGCTACACCTTC
CDR3aa: CASSPGQGADYGYTF

len: 15
abundance: -
j_gene: TRBJ1-6
d_gene: TRBD1
v_gene: TRBV5-1
CDR3nt: TGCGCCAGCAACACCCGACAGGGAGGAAATTCACCCCTCCACTTT
CDR3aa: CASNTRQGGNSPLHF

len: 14
abundance: once
j_gene: TRBJ2-3
d_gene: -
v_gene: TRBV30
CDR3nt: TGTGCCTGGAGTGGTGTGGGGCTCACAGATACGCAGTATTTT
CDR3aa: CAWSGVGLTDTQYF

len: 16
abundance: -
j_gene: TRBJ2-7
d_gene: -
v_gene: TRBV30
CDR3nt: TGTGCCTGGAGTGTCACCCGGGATTTACGACACTGCGAGCAGTACTTC
CDR3aa: CAWSVTRDLRHCEQYF

len: 18
abundance: -
j_gene: TRBJ2-3
d_gene: TRBD2
v_gene: TRBV19
CDR3nt: TGTGCCACCCTCCTCCTGACTAGCGGGACGATATACACAGATACGCAGTATTTT
CDR3aa: CATLLLTSGTIYTDTQYF

len: 15
abundance: -
j_gene: TRBJ1-1
d_gene: -
v_gene: TRBV30
CDR3nt: TGTGCCTGGAGTCCTACGGGTTATAGAAACACTGAAGCTTTCTTT
CDR3aa: CAWSPTGYRNTEAFF

len: 16
abundance: -
j_gene: TRBJ1-1
d_gene: -
v_gene: TRBV28
CDR3nt: TGTGCCAGCAGTCTCGTATCTTGGGGCGCCGGCACTGAAGCTTTCTTT
CDR3aa: CASSLVSWGAGTEAFF

len: 15
abundance: -
j_gene: TRBJ2-7
d_gene: TRBD2
v_gene: TRBV27
CDR3nt: TGTGCCAGCAGTTTTACTAGCGGGAGGATCTACGAGCAGTACTTC
CDR3aa: CASSFTSGRIYEQYF

len: 15
abundance: -
j_gene: TRBJ2-7
d_gene: -
v_gene: TRBV7-2
CDR3nt: TGTGCCAGCAGCTTAGGCGGGACAACGCCCTACGAGCAGTACTTC
CDR3aa: CASSLGGTTPYEQYF

len: 16
abundance: -
j_gene: TRBJ2-3
d_gene: TRBD1
v_gene: TRBV19
CDR3nt: TGTGCCAGTAGCAGACAGGGGGCAGGGGGAGCAGATACGCAGTATTTT
CDR3aa: CASSRQGAGGADTQYF

len: 16
abundance: -
j_gene: TRBJ2-4
d_gene: TRBD2
v_gene: TRBV13
CDR3nt: TGTGCCAGCAGCTTATCTAGCGGTGGTCCCAAAAACATTCAGTACTTC
CDR3aa: CASSLSSGGPKNIQYF

len: 16
abundance: once
j_gene: TRBJ2-1
d_gene: -
v_gene: TRBV28
CDR3nt: TGTGCCAGCAGTTTAGTTGCAGGGGCCTCCTACAATGAGCAGTTCTTC
CDR3aa: CASSLVAGASYNEQFF

len: 17
abundance: -
j_gene: TRBJ1-4
d_gene: TRBD1
v_gene: TRBV28
CDR3nt: TGTGCCAGCAGTTCCCCTGGTGCGGGACAGGGGGGTGAAAAACTGTTTTTT
CDR3aa: CASSSPGAGQGGEKLFF

len: 15
abundance: -
j_gene: TRBJ2-1
d_gene: TRBD2
v_gene: TRBV7-2
CDR3nt: TGTGCCAGCAGCTTGAGCGGGGTCTCCTACAATGAGCAGTTCTTC
CDR3aa: CASSLSGVSYNEQFF

len: 13
abundance: -
j_gene: TRBJ2-7
d_gene: TRBD1
v_gene: TRBV28
CDR3nt: TGTGCCTCCGGGACAGGGAATTCTTACGAGCAGTACTTC
CDR3aa: CASGTGNSYEQYF

len: 13
abundance: -
j_gene: TRBJ1-6
d_gene: TRBD1
v_gene: TRBV30
CDR3nt: TGTGCCTGGGGGGACAGGGGATTGCCACCCCTCCACTTT
CDR3aa: CAWGDRGLPPLHF

len: 15
abundance: -
j_gene: TRBJ1-2
d_gene: TRBD1
v_gene: TRBV30
CDR3nt: TGTGCCTTCGGGGGACAGGGTGAAGAATCCGATGGCTACACCTTC
CDR3aa: CAFGGQGEESDGYTF